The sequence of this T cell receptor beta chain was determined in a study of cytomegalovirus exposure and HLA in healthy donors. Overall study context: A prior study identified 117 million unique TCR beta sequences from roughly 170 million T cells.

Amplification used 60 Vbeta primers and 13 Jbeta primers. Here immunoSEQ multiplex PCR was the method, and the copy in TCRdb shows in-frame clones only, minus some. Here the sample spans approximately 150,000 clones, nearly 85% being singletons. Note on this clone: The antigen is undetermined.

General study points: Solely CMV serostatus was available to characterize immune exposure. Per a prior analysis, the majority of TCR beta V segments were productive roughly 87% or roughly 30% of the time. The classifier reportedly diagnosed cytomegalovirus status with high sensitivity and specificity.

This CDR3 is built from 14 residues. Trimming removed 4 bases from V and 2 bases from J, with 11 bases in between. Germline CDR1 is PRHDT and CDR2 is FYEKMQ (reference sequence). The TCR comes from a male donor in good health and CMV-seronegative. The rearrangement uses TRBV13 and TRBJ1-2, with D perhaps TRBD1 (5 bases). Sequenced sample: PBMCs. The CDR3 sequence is CASSSGGSNYGYTF. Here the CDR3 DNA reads TGTGCCAGCAGCTCGGGGGGTAGCAACTATGGCTACACCTTC.